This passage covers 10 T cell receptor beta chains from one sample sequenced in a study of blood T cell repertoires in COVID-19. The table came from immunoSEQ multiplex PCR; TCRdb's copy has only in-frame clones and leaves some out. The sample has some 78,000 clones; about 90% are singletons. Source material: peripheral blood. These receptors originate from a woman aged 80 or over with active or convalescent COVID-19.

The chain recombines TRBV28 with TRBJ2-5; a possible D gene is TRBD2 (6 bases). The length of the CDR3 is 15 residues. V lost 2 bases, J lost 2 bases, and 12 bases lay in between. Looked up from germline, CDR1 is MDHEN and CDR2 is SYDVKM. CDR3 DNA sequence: TGTGCCAGCAGTTTAACTGGACTACAACAAGAGACCCAGTACTTC. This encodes CASSLTGLQQETQYF. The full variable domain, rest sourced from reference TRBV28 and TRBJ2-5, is DVKVTQSSRYLVKRTGEKVFLECVQDMDHENMFWYRQDPGLGLRLIYFSYDVKMKEKGDIPEGYSVSREKKERFSLILESASTNQTSMYLCASSLTGLQQETQYFGPGTRLLVL.

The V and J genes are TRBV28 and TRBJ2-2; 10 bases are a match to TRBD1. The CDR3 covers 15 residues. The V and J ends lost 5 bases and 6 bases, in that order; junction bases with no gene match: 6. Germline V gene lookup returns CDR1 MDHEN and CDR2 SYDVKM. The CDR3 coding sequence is TGTGCCAGCAGTATAACGGGACAGGGGTCCGGGGAGCTGTTTTTT. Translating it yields CASSITGQGSGELFF.

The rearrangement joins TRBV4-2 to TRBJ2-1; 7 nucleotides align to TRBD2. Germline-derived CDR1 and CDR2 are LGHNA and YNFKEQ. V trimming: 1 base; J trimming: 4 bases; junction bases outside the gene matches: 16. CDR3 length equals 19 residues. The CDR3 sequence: CASSQAGPQRDRLYNEQFF. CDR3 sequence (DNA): TGTGCCAGCAGCCAAGCGGGGCCCCAGCGGGACCGACTTTACAATGAGCAGTTCTTC.

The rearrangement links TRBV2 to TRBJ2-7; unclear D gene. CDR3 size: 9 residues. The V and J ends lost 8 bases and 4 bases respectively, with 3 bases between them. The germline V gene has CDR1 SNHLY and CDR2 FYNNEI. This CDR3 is CASLYEQYF. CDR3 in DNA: TGTGCCAGCTTATACGAGCAGTACTTC.

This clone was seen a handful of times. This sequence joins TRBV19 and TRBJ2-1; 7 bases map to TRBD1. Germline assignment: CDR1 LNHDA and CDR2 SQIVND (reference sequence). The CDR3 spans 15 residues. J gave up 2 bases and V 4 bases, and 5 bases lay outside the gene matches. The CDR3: CASSRQGPTYNEQFF. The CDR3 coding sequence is TGTGCCAGTAGTAGACAGGGTCCCACCTACAATGAGCAGTTCTTC.

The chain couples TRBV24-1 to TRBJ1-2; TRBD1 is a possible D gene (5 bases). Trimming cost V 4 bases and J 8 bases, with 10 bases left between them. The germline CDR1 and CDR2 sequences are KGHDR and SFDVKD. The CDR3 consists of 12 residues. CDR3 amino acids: CATSEGLGGYTF. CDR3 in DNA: TGTGCCACCAGTGAGGGACTTGGAGGCTACACCTTC.

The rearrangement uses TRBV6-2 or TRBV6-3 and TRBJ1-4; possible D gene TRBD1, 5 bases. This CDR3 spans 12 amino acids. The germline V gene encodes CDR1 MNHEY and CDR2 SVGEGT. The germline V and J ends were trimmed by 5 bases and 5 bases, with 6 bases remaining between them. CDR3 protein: CASSRQNEKLFF. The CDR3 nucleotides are TGTGCCAGCAGTCGACAGAATGAAAAACTGTTTTTT.

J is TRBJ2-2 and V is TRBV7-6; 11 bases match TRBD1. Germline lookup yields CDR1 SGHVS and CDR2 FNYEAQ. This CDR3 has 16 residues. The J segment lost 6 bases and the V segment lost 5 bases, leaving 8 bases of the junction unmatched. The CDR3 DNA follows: TGTGCCAGCAGCCCCCTGCCGGGACAGGGGGCCGGGGAGCTGTTTTTT. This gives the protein CASSPLPGQGAGELFF.

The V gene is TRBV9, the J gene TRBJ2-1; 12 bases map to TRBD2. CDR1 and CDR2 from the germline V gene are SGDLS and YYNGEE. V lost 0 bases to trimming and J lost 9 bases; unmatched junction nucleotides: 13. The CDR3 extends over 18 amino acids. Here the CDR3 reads CASSVATGASGRAGEQFF. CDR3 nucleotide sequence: TGTGCCAGCAGCGTAGCTACCGGGGCTAGCGGGAGGGCGGGTGAGCAGTTCTTC.

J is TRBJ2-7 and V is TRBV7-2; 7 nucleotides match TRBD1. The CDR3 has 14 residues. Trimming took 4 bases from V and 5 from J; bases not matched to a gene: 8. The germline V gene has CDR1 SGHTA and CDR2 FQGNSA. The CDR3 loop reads CASSSGTGADEQYF. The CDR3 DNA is TGTGCCAGCAGCTCCGGTACAGGGGCCGACGAGCAGTACTTC.